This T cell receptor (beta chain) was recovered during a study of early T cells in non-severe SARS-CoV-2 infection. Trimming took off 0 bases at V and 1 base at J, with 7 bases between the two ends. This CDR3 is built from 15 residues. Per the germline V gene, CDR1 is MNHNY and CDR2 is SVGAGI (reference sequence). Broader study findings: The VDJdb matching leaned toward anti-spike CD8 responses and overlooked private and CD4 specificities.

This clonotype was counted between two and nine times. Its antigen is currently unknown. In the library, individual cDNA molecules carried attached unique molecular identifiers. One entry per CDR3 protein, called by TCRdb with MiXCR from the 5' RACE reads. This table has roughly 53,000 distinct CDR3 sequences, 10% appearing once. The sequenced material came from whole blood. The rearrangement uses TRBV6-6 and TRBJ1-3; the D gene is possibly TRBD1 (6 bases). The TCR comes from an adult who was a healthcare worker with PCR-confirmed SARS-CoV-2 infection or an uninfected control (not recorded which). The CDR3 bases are TGTGCCAGCAGTTACTCGACAGGTTCTGGAAACACCATATATTTT. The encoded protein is CASSYSTGSGNTIYF.